This passage covers 7 T cell receptor beta chains from one sample sequenced in a study of blood T cells in healthy people across ages. A second about 7 to 11 cycle PCR used barcoded and J-beta primers. Via MiXCR, TCRdb re-called the 5' RACE reads, giving one row per CDR3 protein. The repertoire has 870,000 or so distinct CDR3 sequences, more than 25% of them found once; the top ten carry 15% to 20%. Sequenced input: blood. These receptors were taken from a woman at least 80 years old in good health.

This clonotype was seen many times. The gene calls are TRBV9 and TRBJ2-1, with D possibly TRBD1 on 5 matching bases. The V and J ends lost 0 bases and 4 bases respectively, with 11 bases between them. Germline-derived CDR1 and CDR2 are SGDLS and YYNGEE. The CDR3 is made up of 15 amino acids. CDR3 amino acids: CASSVAPDSYNEQFF. In DNA form, the CDR3 reads TGTGCCAGCAGCGTAGCCCCAGACAGTTACAATGAGCAGTTCTTC.

The chain carries TRBV2 and TRBJ2-4; TRBD2 matches at 9 bases. In germline, CDR1 is SNHLY, CDR2 FYNNEI. The CDR3 has 18 amino acids. Trimming at V came to 3 bases and at J to 0 bases, leaving 9 bases not matched to a gene. CDR3 in DNA: TGTGCCAGCAGTGAGTCAGCGGGGGGAGTTCTAGCCAAAAACATTCAGTACTTC. This sequence encodes CASSESAGGVLAKNIQYF.

To note about this clonotype: Possible read error: a much larger clone is one base away. This rearrangement joins TRBV11-1 to TRBJ2-7; TRBD2 matches at 10 bases. CDR1 is SGHAT and CDR2 is FQDESV in the germline V gene (reference sequence). CDR3 length equals 14 residues. The CDR3 reads CAGSWTSGSYEQYF. The CDR3 DNA reads as TGTGCCGGCAGCTGGACTAGCGGCTCCTACGAGCAGTACTTC.

This clonotype came up many times. The rearrangement uses TRBV27 and TRBJ2-5, with no clear D. The V and J ends lost 5 bases and 5 bases respectively, with 18 bases between them. CDR3 length: 15 amino acids. Germline CDR1 is MNHEY and CDR2 is SMNVEV (reference sequence). DNA of the CDR3: TGTGCCAGCAGTGGCGACTTTCTGTTGGGGGAGACCCAGTACTTC. This sequence encodes CASSGDFLLGETQYF.

Details on this clonotype: A read error is possible here, since a much larger clone lies one base away. The chain links TRBV20-1 to TRBJ2-1, with a weak D call TRBD2 (5 bases). The J call may be wrong; the DNA end is better matched by TRBJ2-7. This CDR3 has 12 residues. Germline lookup yields CDR1 DFQATT and CDR2 SNEGSKA (reference sequence). For the CDR3, the DNA is TGCAGTGCTATTGCGGGTTACAATGAGCAGTACTTC. Residues: CSAIAGYNEQYF.

Turning to this clonotype: At one end the junction does not follow the germline gene, possibly because of a read error. Here the CDR3 reads CSASATGELFF. CDR3 in DNA: TGCAGCGCTAGCGCCACCGGGGAGCTGTTTTTT. The chain employs TRBV20-1 and TRBJ2-2, with a tentative D call TRBD2 (6 bases). There are 11 residues in the CDR3. Germline V CDR1 and CDR2: DFQATT, SNEGSKA (reference sequence).

The genes are TRBV12-3 or TRBV12-4 and TRBJ2-3, with TRBD2 matching 11 bases. The trim removed 7 bases at V and 15 bases at J, leaving 15 bases unmatched. The CDR3 runs 14 residues. CDR3 coding DNA: TGTGCCAGCATCACTAGCGGGGGAGCAGATGTGGAATATTTT. Translating it yields CASITSGGADVEYF.